These T cell receptor beta chains were read from a single sample in a study of T cells in Graves' hyperthyroidism and ophthalmopathy. TCRdb re-analysed the multiplex PCR reads in MiXCR, keeping a single row per CDR3 protein. The table lists about 300,000 distinct CDR3 sequences, less than 30% of them singletons, with approximately 25% in the top ten. Sequences were obtained from blood. The receptors here all came from a man aged 35-49 years with Graves' hyperthyroidism that later progressed to Graves' ophthalmopathy. Each CDR3 is given with its conserved first and last residue. The D gene is left open where the match is weak. Size is stated for part of the rows, as once, few or many counts, or as a class when the clone is expanded.

v_gene	d_gene	j_gene	abundance	CDR3aa	CDR3nt
TRBV29-1	TRBD1	TRBJ1-1	many	CSGTGNTEAFF	TGCAGCGGGACAGGGAACACTGAAGCTTTCTTT
TRBV6-5	.	TRBJ2-7	many	CASSQYRESRQYF	TGTGCCAGCAGTCAGTACAGGGAATCAAGGCAGTACTTC
TRBV12-3/TRBV12-4	.	TRBJ2-7	many	CASSPQTDSYEQYF	TGTGCCAGCAGTCCACAGACCGACAGCTACGAGCAGTACTTC
TRBV28	.	TRBJ1-2	.	CASTLQIGSWGHGYTF	TGTGCCAGCACCCTACAGATTGGCTCTTGGGGGCATGGCTACACCTTC
TRBV3-1	.	TRBJ2-2	many	CASGGHMNTGELFF	TGTGCCAGCGGAGGTCACATGAACACCGGGGAGCTGTTTTTT
TRBV3-1	TRBD1	TRBJ2-7	many	CASSQNRGLEQYF	TGTGCCAGCAGCCAAAACAGGGGGCTTGAGCAGTACTTC
TRBV28	TRBD1	TRBJ1-2	.	CASSLGQEYYGYTF	TGTGCCAGCAGTTTAGGACAGGAGTACTATGGCTACACCTTC
TRBV20-1	.	TRBJ2-7	many	CSASGALRKGYEQYF	TGCAGTGCCTCCGGGGCCTTACGTAAGGGATACGAGCAGTACTTC
TRBV5-1	.	TRBJ1-2	.	CASSLGLQGGYTF	TGCGCCAGCAGCTTGGGGCTACAGGGTGGCTACACCTTC
TRBV7-9	.	TRBJ1-2	.	CASSLDVHGYTF	TGTGCCAGCAGCTTGGACGTTCATGGCTACACCTTC
TRBV18	.	TRBJ2-7	many	CASSSGWDYEQYF	TGTGCCAGCTCGTCCGGGTGGGACTACGAGCAGTACTTC
TRBV18	.	TRBJ1-5	.	CASSPPGTHSNQPQHF	TGTGCCAGCTCACCACCGGGCACGCATAGCAATCAGCCCCAGCATTTT
TRBV30	.	TRBJ1-1	many	CAWSVLSQGGREAFF	TGTGCCTGGAGTGTACTTTCCCAGGGCGGTCGTGAAGCTTTCTTT
TRBV28	.	TRBJ2-4	many	CASSFGRGGRLAKNIQYF	TGTGCCAGCAGTTTTGGAAGGGGGGGGCGTTTAGCCAAAAACATTCAGTACTTC
TRBV6-1	.	TRBJ1-5	many	CASYRAGRSNQPQHF	TGTGCCAGCTATCGGGCAGGACGTAGCAATCAGCCCCAGCATTTT
TRBV20-1	.	TRBJ2-5	many	CSARRGAQETQYF	TGCAGTGCTAGACGGGGGGCTCAAGAGACCCAGTACTTC
TRBV19	TRBD1	TRBJ1-1	many	CASSLSGQLNTEAFF	TGTGCCAGTAGTCTCTCGGGACAGTTGAACACTGAAGCTTTCTTT